This passage covers 32 T cell receptor beta chains from one sample sequenced in a study of cytomegalovirus exposure and HLA in healthy donors. Primers: 60 Vbeta forward and 13 Jbeta reverse. Only in-frame clones appear in the TCRdb table, and some are missing; sequencing was by immunoSEQ multiplex PCR. The sample includes 120,000 or so clones, under 90% of them seen just once. Sequencing used PBMCs. These receptor sequences come from a middle-aged woman in good health and CMV-seropositive.

This sequence joins TRBV15 and TRBJ2-7, with D unresolved. The germline gives CDR1 LNHNV, CDR2 YYDKDF (reference sequence). CDR3 size: 13 residues. V shed 0 bases and J shed 2 bases, with 5 bases lying between them. The CDR3 DNA sequence: TGTGCCACCAGCAGAGACAGTACCTACGAGCAGTACTTC. Translated, it gives CATSRDSTYEQYF.

The rearrangement joins TRBV6-1 to TRBJ2-7, with D possibly TRBD1 on 6 matching bases. The germline CDR1 and CDR2 sequences are MNHNS and SASEGT. With 6 bases removed from V and 3 bases from J, the gap between germline ends came to 12 bases. The CDR3 covers 13 residues. The CDR3 DNA sequence: TGTGCCAGCAGCTCGGACAGTAACTACGAGCAGTACTTC. It codes for CASSSDSNYEQYF.

J is TRBJ2-3 and V is TRBV7-9, with 8 bases that match TRBD1. Germline trimming cut 4 bases from V and 1 base from J; bases unmatched to any gene: 4. CDR3 length equals 15 residues. Germline V gene sequence: CDR1 SEHNR, CDR2 FQNEAQ (reference sequence). CDR3 DNA sequence: TGTGCCAGCAGCTCCAGGGGGCTCGGCACAGATACGCAGTATTTT. Protein sequence: CASSSRGLGTDTQYF.

The sample holds one count of this clone. The chain couples TRBV4-1 to TRBJ2-7; 13 bases are a match to TRBD2. Trimming removed 5 bases from V and 2 bases from J; junction bases left unmatched: 6. Per germline, CDR1 MGHRA and CDR2 YSYEKL. This CDR3 is 16 amino acids long. CDR3 in DNA: TGCGCCAGCAGCTTCGGGGGGACTAGCGGGACCTACGAGCAGTACTTC. It yields the protein CASSFGGTSGTYEQYF.

The rearrangement uses TRBV7-3 and TRBJ2-3, with a tentative D call TRBD2 (5 bases). The CDR3 spans 16 residues. Trimming took off 5 bases at V and 3 bases at J, with 18 bases between the two ends. Germline V gives CDR1 SGHTA, CDR2 FQGTGA. Here the CDR3 DNA reads TGTGCCAGCAGCCCTGTCTTGGGCGGGTCTACAGATACGCAGTATTTT. Protein product: CASSPVLGGSTDTQYF.

CDR3 DNA: TGCGCCAGCAGCCAAGAAGTTAGTCACAGGGGGCTGGGTGAGCAGTTCTTC. This gives the protein CASSQEVSHRGLGEQFF. The rearrangement joins TRBV4-1 to TRBJ2-1; TRBD1 agrees at 9 bases. Unmatched junction bases numbered 12, after V lost 0 bases and J lost 9 bases. Germline CDR1 reads MGHRA; CDR2 reads YSYEKL. The CDR3 consists of 17 residues.

This rearrangement joins TRBV5-1 to TRBJ2-3; D is perhaps TRBD2 (5 bases). Trimming left V 1 base short and J 6 bases short, with 9 bases between. The CDR3 has 13 residues. The germline V gene encodes CDR1 SGHRS and CDR2 YFSETQ. The CDR3 nucleotides read TGCGCCAGCAGCTTGTACGGGGTGGATACGCAGTATTTT. Its protein product is CASSLYGVDTQYF.

The rearrangement links TRBV19 to TRBJ1-2; D is possibly TRBD1 (5 bases). Germline V gene lookup returns CDR1 LNHDA and CDR2 SQIVND (reference sequence). The V and J ends lost 8 bases and 3 bases respectively, with 7 bases between them. The CDR3 sequence is 11 residues long. In nucleotides, the CDR3 is TGTGCCAGTGACAGCTACTATGGCTACACCTTC. Its protein is CASDSYYGYTF.

The chain couples TRBV30 to TRBJ2-1; 7 bases map to TRBD2. With 5 bases clipped from V and 6 bases from J, the junction kept 1 base outside the gene matches. The CDR3 spans 11 residues. Germline CDR1 reads GTSNPN; CDR2 reads SVGIG (reference sequence). The CDR3 region is CAWGEGNEQFF. For the CDR3, the DNA is TGTGCCTGGGGGGAGGGCAATGAGCAGTTCTTC.

The chain combines TRBV28 with TRBJ2-3; no definite D call. With 5 bases removed from V and 6 bases from J, the gap between germline ends came to 15 bases. Germline CDR1 is MDHEN and CDR2 is SYDVKM. This CDR3 comprises 14 residues. Here the CDR3 DNA reads TGTGCCAGCAGTCTCCCCCAGCCCGGGGATACGCAGTATTTT. It translates to CASSLPQPGDTQYF.

This chain uses TRBV6-5 with TRBJ1-3; D unresolved. Trimming stripped 6 bases from V and 0 bases from J, with 12 bases between. The germline V gene encodes CDR1 MNHEY and CDR2 SVGAGI. The length of the CDR3 is 15 residues. The CDR3 DNA is TGTGCCAGCAGGGACCGAGGGAGCTCTGGAAACACCATATATTTT. Translated, it gives CASRDRGSSGNTIYF.

In DNA form, the CDR3 reads TGTGCCAGCAGCTTCTACGGAGGAACCTACAATGAGCAGTTCTTC. This sequence encodes CASSFYGGTYNEQFF. The chain couples TRBV5-4 to TRBJ2-1, with D possibly being TRBD2 (5 bases). CDR3 length: 15 amino acids. The germline V gene has CDR1 SGHNT and CDR2 YYREEE (reference sequence). Trimming left V 2 bases short and J 2 bases short, with 11 bases between.

The chain has TRBV6-6 and TRBJ2-7; TRBD2 matches at 8 bases. CDR1 is MNHNY, CDR2 SVGAGI, per germline (reference sequence). The J segment lost 6 bases and the V segment lost 5 bases, leaving 9 bases of the junction unmatched. CDR3 length equals 14 residues. The CDR3 DNA reads as TGTGCCAGCAGTCGGGAGGGGGGGGCGGTCGAGCAGTACTTC. This sequence encodes CASSREGGAVEQYF.

The chain is built from TRBV9 and TRBJ2-3; a weak D match, TRBD2 (6 bases). V lost 2 bases, J lost 6 bases, and 16 bases lay in between. The CDR3 totals 15 residues. CDR1 and CDR2 (germline): SGDLS, YYNGEE. The CDR3 protein is CASSVSGGGWDTQYF. The CDR3 region has the DNA TGTGCCAGCAGCGTCTCCGGGGGTGGTTGGGATACGCAGTATTTT.

This clone has more than one count but fewer than ten. The genes are TRBV10-2 and TRBJ2-1; no clear D gene. CDR1 and CDR2 from the germline V gene are WSHSY and SAAADI. The CDR3 consists of 13 residues. The germline V and J ends were trimmed by 8 bases and 0 bases, with 8 bases remaining between them. CDR3 region: CASAQASYNEQFF. The CDR3, as DNA: TGCGCCAGCGCCCAGGCCTCCTACAATGAGCAGTTCTTC.

V usage is TRBV7-3 and J usage is TRBJ2-3; the D is unclear. The CDR3 loop spans 13 amino acids. The V gene lost 5 bases and the J gene lost 4 bases, with 10 bases spanning the gap. CDR1 is SGHTA, CDR2 FQGTGA, per germline. Here the CDR3 reads CASSRFQADTQYF. In DNA form, the CDR3 reads TGTGCCAGCAGCCGTTTCCAGGCAGATACGCAGTATTTT.

The J gene is TRBJ2-7, the V gene TRBV29-1; TRBD1 matches 8 bases. This CDR3 comprises 13 residues. Germline V gene data show CDR1 as SQVTM and CDR2 as ANQGSEA. V dropped 6 bases and J dropped 5; count of bases not matched to a gene: 9. The CDR3 region is CSVGSGGVDEQYF. The CDR3 DNA follows: TGCAGCGTGGGCTCAGGGGGCGTCGACGAGCAGTACTTC.

The chain uses TRBV28 and TRBJ2-1; the match to TRBD2 covers 16 bases. J gave up 9 bases and V 2 bases, and 7 bases lay outside the gene matches. The CDR3 runs 17 residues. Germline CDR1 reads MDHEN; CDR2 reads SYDVKM. DNA for the CDR3: TGTGCCAGCAGTTTAGAGGGACTAGCGGGAGGGCTGGGTGAGCAGTTCTTC. Translating it yields CASSLEGLAGGLGEQFF.

The V gene is TRBV2, the J gene TRBJ1-1; unclear D gene. The V and J ends lost 8 bases and 4 bases respectively, with 11 bases between them. The CDR3 sequence is 12 residues long. The germline gives CDR1 SNHLY, CDR2 FYNNEI. The CDR3 region is CASGPAGTEAFF. The DNA for the CDR3 is TGTGCCAGCGGTCCGGCAGGCACTGAAGCTTTCTTT.

J is TRBJ2-1 and V is TRBV20-1; no clear D. This CDR3 contains 11 residues. The germline CDR1 and CDR2 sequences are DFQATT and SNEGSKA (reference sequence). The germline V and J ends were trimmed by 7 bases and 1 base, with 5 bases remaining between them. For the CDR3, the DNA is TGCAGTGTCGAGTCCTACAATGAGCAGTTCTTC. It translates to CSVESYNEQFF.

The sample holds a few counts of this clone. This rearrangement joins TRBV28 to TRBJ2-7; TRBD1 aligns across 7 bases. This CDR3 is built from 14 residues. Germline V gene data show CDR1 as MDHEN and CDR2 as SYDVKM. Trimming took 3 bases from V and 0 from J; bases not matched to a gene: 2. CDR3 sequence: CASSFGTASYEQYF. CDR3 DNA sequence: TGTGCCAGCAGTTTTGGGACAGCCTCCTACGAGCAGTACTTC.

The genes are TRBV6-6 and TRBJ1-2; 9 nucleotides agree with TRBD1. Germline lookup yields CDR1 MNHNY and CDR2 SVGAGI (reference sequence). The CDR3 loop spans 15 amino acids. Unmatched junction bases numbered 9, after V lost 3 bases and J lost 7 bases. This CDR3 is CASSYNTGQGGGYTF. The CDR3 DNA reads TGTGCCAGCAGTTATAATACGGGACAGGGAGGTGGCTACACCTTC.

The genes are TRBV7-9 and TRBJ2-3; 9 bases fit TRBD1. Germline values: CDR1 SEHNR, CDR2 FQNEAQ (reference sequence). V trimming: 5 bases; J trimming: 1 base; junction bases outside the gene matches: 1. There are 14 residues in the CDR3. This CDR3 reads CASSRTGGTDTQYF. In DNA form, the CDR3 reads TGTGCCAGCAGCCGGACAGGGGGCACAGATACGCAGTATTTT.

As to this clone: This sample includes further DNA sequences coding for the same CDR3. This chain connects TRBV27 to TRBJ1-1; D unclear. CDR1 is MNHEY and CDR2 is SMNVEV in the germline V gene (reference sequence). The CDR3 is made up of 13 amino acids. V lost 2 bases and J 3 bases, leaving 7 bases between the germline ends. The CDR3 is CASSLVRDTEAFF. In DNA form, the CDR3 reads TGTGCCAGCAGTTTAGTCCGTGACACTGAAGCTTTCTTT.

This chain connects TRBV18 to TRBJ1-2; 7 positions agree with TRBD1. The CDR3 is 15 amino acids. The J segment lost 4 bases and the V segment lost 0 bases, leaving 5 bases of the junction unmatched. Germline V gives CDR1 KGHSH, CDR2 LQKENI. This CDR3 reads CASSPPGTDIYGYTF. DNA for the CDR3: TGTGCCAGCTCACCACCCGGGACAGACATCTATGGCTACACCTTC.

A few counts support this clone. The chain couples TRBV7-2 to TRBJ1-4, with D hard to call. The V gene's germline CDR1 is SGHTA and CDR2 FQGNSA. The V and J ends lost 2 bases and 4 bases respectively, with 20 bases between them. CDR3 length: 18 amino acids. Here the CDR3 reads CASSLLPRARGNNEKLFF. CDR3 sequence (DNA): TGTGCCAGCAGCTTATTACCTAGGGCCCGAGGGAATAATGAAAAACTGTTTTTT.

The V and J genes are TRBV13 and TRBJ2-2, with 12 bases identical to TRBD2. The CDR3 has 21 residues. In germline, CDR1 is PRHDT, CDR2 FYEKMQ (reference sequence). V shed 5 bases, J shed 2 bases, and the junction held 18 bases outside the gene matches. The CDR3 coding sequence is TGTGCCAGCAGCCCCGAACCACAGACTAGCGGGAGCTTCGGAAACACCGGGGAGCTGTTTTTT. Amino acid sequence: CASSPEPQTSGSFGNTGELFF.

In DNA, the CDR3 is TGTGCCAGCAGCTTGGGGGCGGGAGGGACTTACAATGAGCAGTTCTTC. This codes for CASSLGAGGTYNEQFF. This chain links TRBV5-4 with TRBJ2-1; TRBD2 matches 9 bases. CDR1 SGHNT and CDR2 YYREEE come from the germline V gene (reference sequence). The CDR3 spans 16 residues. J was trimmed by 4 bases and V by 0 bases; bases with no gene match: 5.

The chain is built from TRBV15 and TRBJ1-2, with a tentative D call TRBD1 (5 bases). CDR1 and CDR2 from the germline V gene are LNHNV and YYDKDF (reference sequence). There are 17 residues in the CDR3. The V end was cut by 0 bases, the J end by 5 bases, with 19 bases between. CDR3 nucleotide sequence: TGTGCCACCAGCAGAGATCTGGTTTGGGGGGATAGGTATGGCTACACCTTC. The encoded protein is CATSRDLVWGDRYGYTF.

The V and J genes are TRBV10-1 and TRBJ2-3; 8 bases map to TRBD2. This CDR3 is 14 amino acids long. Unmatched junction bases numbered 1, after V lost 5 bases and J lost 0 bases. CDR1 WNHNN and CDR2 SYGVQD come from the germline V gene (reference sequence). CDR3 DNA: TGCGCCAGCAGTTCTAGCGGGAGCACAGATACGCAGTATTTT. This sequence encodes CASSSSGSTDTQYF.

The CDR3 DNA reads TGTGCCAGCAATATTCGGGGTTTGGGAAACACCATATATTTT. Translating it yields CASNIRGLGNTIYF. The chain carries TRBV5-6 and TRBJ1-3; D is uncertain. Trimming took 6 bases from V and 4 from J, leaving 14 bases between them. The CDR3 consists of 14 residues. Germline V gene lookup returns CDR1 SGHDT and CDR2 YYEEEE.

Concerning this clone: A junction end diverges from the germline sequence, so it may reflect a read error. This chain joins TRBV7-7 and TRBJ2-3; 7 bases line up with TRBD2. Germline lookup yields CDR1 SSHAT and CDR2 FNYEAQ (reference sequence). The CDR3 has 15 amino acids. For the CDR3, the DNA is TGTGCTAGCAGCGCGGGACTAAGAGGCACAGATACGCAGTATTTT. Protein sequence: CASSAGLRGTDTQYF.